The 25 T cell receptor beta chains below all came from one sample that was sequenced in a study of OX40 agonist ivuxolimab in advanced cancers. Libraries were prepared by immunoSEQ multiplex PCR; TCRdb keeps only in-frame clonotypes and omits some of them. The profile shows more than 50,000 clones, 80% of them singletons. The starting material was CD4+ or CD8+ T cells sorted from blood, obtained in a trial of the OX40 agonist ivuxolimab. The receptor source for this set is an adult with an advanced solid tumor such as melanoma, head and neck, liver or kidney cancer.

The J gene is TRBJ1-5, the V gene TRBV19; TRBD1 matches at 11 bases. The CDR3 runs 14 residues. Germline values: CDR1 LNHDA, CDR2 SQIVND (reference sequence). Losses at the gene ends were 5 bases for V and 6 bases for J; bases not matched to a gene: 3. In DNA form, the CDR3 reads TGTGCCAGTAGTGGGACAGGGGGAGGTCAGCCCCAGCATTTT. It codes for CASSGTGGGQPQHF.

This chain uses TRBV5-5 with TRBJ2-7; D possibly matches TRBD1 or TRBD2 (6 bases each). Germline V lookup: CDR1 SGHKS, CDR2 YYEKEE (reference sequence). V was shortened by 0 bases and J by 0 bases, with 10 bases between the two germline ends. CDR3 length: 15 residues. The CDR3 DNA is TGTGCCAGCAGCTTGGACCCGGGGGCCTCCTACGAGCAGTACTTC. It specifies CASSLDPGASYEQYF.

This chain links TRBV7-8 with TRBJ1-3; 9 bases match TRBD1. The V and J ends lost 1 base and 4 bases, in that order; junction bases with no gene match: 5. The CDR3 is made up of 16 amino acids. Germline V gives CDR1 SGHVS, CDR2 FQNEAQ. The chain's CDR3 is CASSLGGQGFGNTIYF. The CDR3 DNA reads TGTGCCAGCAGCTTAGGTGGACAGGGGTTCGGAAACACCATATATTTT.

The chain links TRBV6-1 to TRBJ1-2; TRBD1 might be the D (5 bases). This CDR3 region has 13 residues. Germline V gene data show CDR1 as MNHNS and CDR2 as SASEGT. The ends were cut back, 5 bases at V and 3 bases at J, with 10 bases in the middle. The chain's CDR3 is CASSLSTDYGYTF. Written as DNA, the CDR3 is TGTGCCAGCAGTCTTTCGACAGACTATGGCTACACCTTC.

This clone showed up just once. CDR3 sequence reads: CASSKDTGQHSNQPQHF. In nucleotides, the CDR3 is TGTGCCAGCAGCAAAGATACGGGACAGCATAGCAATCAGCCCCAGCATTTT. The chain employs TRBV5-6 and TRBJ1-5, with 7 bases aligning to TRBD1. The length of the CDR3 is 17 residues. Germline assignment: CDR1 SGHDT and CDR2 YYEEEE. The ends lost 4 bases at V and 0 bases at J; junction bases unmatched: 10.

This chain connects TRBV2 to TRBJ1-2; TRBD1 matches 7 bases. V shed 8 bases and J 5 bases; nucleotides not matched to a gene: 8. CDR3 length: 13 residues. Germline V lookup: CDR1 SNHLY, CDR2 FYNNEI. The CDR3 spells CASSPGTAYGYTF. DNA for the CDR3: TGTGCCAGCTCCCCCGGGACAGCTTATGGCTACACCTTC.

The chain uses TRBV30 and TRBJ2-7, with 7 bases aligning to TRBD2. CDR1 GTSNPN and CDR2 SVGIG come from the germline V gene (reference sequence). V shed 2 bases and J 2 bases; nucleotides not matched to a gene: 6. The CDR3 length is 14 residues. CDR3 sequence: CAWSLGEGTYEQYF. The CDR3 DNA is TGTGCCTGGAGTTTGGGGGAGGGAACCTACGAGCAGTACTTC.

This clone qualifies as medium-sized (0.01 to 0.1%). The rearrangement links TRBV19 to TRBJ2-7; TRBD1 is a possible D gene (6 bases). V was shortened by 6 bases and J by 6 bases, with 15 bases between the two germline ends. The CDR3 spans 13 residues. Germline assignment: CDR1 LNHDA and CDR2 SQIVND (reference sequence). The CDR3 DNA sequence: TGTGCCAGTAGGAAGGGGGAAATAGGCGAGCAGTACTTC. Translation: CASRKGEIGEQYF.

The chain combines TRBV5-5 with TRBJ1-5; D may be TRBD1 (6 bases). Germline V gene lookup returns CDR1 SGHKS and CDR2 YYEKEE (reference sequence). This CDR3 comprises 15 residues. Trimming took off 4 bases at V and 4 bases at J, with 15 bases between the two ends. The CDR3 sequence: CASSHGQLTNQPQHF. CDR3 nucleotides: TGTGCCAGCAGCCATGGACAGCTAACTAATCAGCCCCAGCATTTT.

The chain combines TRBV19 with TRBJ2-3; 8 bases line up with TRBD2. Germline-derived CDR1 and CDR2 are LNHDA and SQIVND (reference sequence). With V trimmed by 7 bases and J by 6 bases, 9 bases remained unmatched. The CDR3 totals 14 residues. The CDR3 DNA is TGTGCCAGTACCCTCCGGGGGGGGGTGGATACGCAGTATTTT. Amino acids: CASTLRGGVDTQYF.

This chain uses TRBV11-2 with TRBJ1-2; D gene unclear. CDR1 is SGHAT and CDR2 is FQNNGV in the germline V gene. CDR3 length: 13 residues. V gave up 0 bases and J gave up 5 bases, with 7 bases separating them. CDR3 nucleotides: TGTGCCAGCAGCTTAGATGGGAGTTATGGCTACACCTTC. Its translation is CASSLDGSYGYTF.

In regard to this clone: At one end, the junction sequence differs from germline, possibly due to a read error. The chain employs TRBV7-2 and TRBJ2-5; tentative D call: TRBD2 (7 bases). CDR3 length: 15 amino acids. Germline V lookup: CDR1 SGHTA, CDR2 FQGNSA. The CDR3 DNA is TGTGCCAGCAGCCTAGGTCGGGGGGCGCAAGGGACCCAGTACTTC. Translation: CASSLGRGAQGTQYF.

V and J are TRBV9 and TRBJ1-3, with 11 positions matching TRBD1. This CDR3 comprises 16 residues. V was pared by 4 bases and J by 5 bases, with 8 bases of the junction left unmatched. Germline V gene sequence: CDR1 SGDLS, CDR2 YYNGEE. The CDR3 region has the DNA TGTGCCAGCAGCATGCGGACAGGGGGCTTTCGAAACACCATATATTTT. Amino acid sequence: CASSMRTGGFRNTIYF.

The chain uses TRBV12-5 and TRBJ1-3; 7 bases are a match to TRBD1. J gave up 0 bases and V 1 base, and 6 bases lay outside the gene matches. Germline V gene data show CDR1 as LGHNT and CDR2 as FRNRAP. This CDR3 comprises 17 residues. This CDR3 reads CASGLETGAYSGNTIYF. Here the CDR3 DNA reads TGTGCTAGTGGTTTGGAAACAGGGGCCTACTCTGGAAACACCATATATTTT.

The V and J genes are TRBV5-4 and TRBJ2-6; D is ambiguous. The CDR3 runs to 19 residues. The V and J ends lost 3 bases and 1 base respectively, with 20 bases between them. In germline, CDR1 is SGHNT, CDR2 YYREEE (reference sequence). The DNA of the CDR3 is TGTGCCAGCAGCTCCCGTGGGCCCTTTCGAAGATCTGGGGCCAACGTCCTGACTTTC. It is translated as CASSSRGPFRRSGANVLTF.

The genes are TRBV27 and TRBJ2-7; tentative D call: TRBD2 (5 bases). Germline CDR1 is MNHEY and CDR2 is SMNVEV (reference sequence). V lost 6 bases and J 7 bases, leaving 16 bases between the germline ends. The CDR3 has 13 residues. The CDR3, as DNA: TGTGCCAGCAGCCCGCGGACTTGGGGTGAGCAGTACTTC. This encodes CASSPRTWGEQYF.

The chain joins TRBV5-6 to TRBJ1-1, with D possibly matching TRBD1 (6 bases). V was pared by 2 bases and J by 8 bases, with 10 bases between. The germline gives CDR1 SGHDT, CDR2 YYEEEE. CDR3 length: 12 amino acids. CDR3 in DNA: TGTGCCAGCAGCTTAATCCAGGGGGAAGCTTTCTTT. Translating it yields CASSLIQGEAFF.

The chain carries TRBV19 and TRBJ1-4; 9 positions agree with TRBD1. CDR1 LNHDA and CDR2 SQIVND come from the germline V gene (reference sequence). V shed 5 bases, J shed 5 bases, and the junction held 6 bases outside the gene matches. CDR3 length: 15 amino acids. The CDR3 DNA sequence: TGTGCCAGTAGTCCATGGACAGGGGACAATGAAAAACTGTTTTTT. Amino acid sequence: CASSPWTGDNEKLFF.

V gene TRBV27 combines with J gene TRBJ2-1; TRBD2 agrees at 8 bases. Germline CDR1 reads MNHEY; CDR2 reads SMNVEV (reference sequence). The CDR3 is 15 residues long. Losses at the gene ends were 4 bases for V and 5 bases for J; bases not matched to a gene: 7. This CDR3 is CASSSLAGGNNEQFF. Written as DNA, the CDR3 is TGTGCCAGCAGTTCCCTGGCGGGAGGTAACAATGAGCAGTTCTTC.

The J gene is TRBJ2-5, the V gene TRBV2, with a possible D match to TRBD1 (5 bases). The V gene's germline CDR1 is SNHLY and CDR2 FYNNEI. This CDR3 region has 14 residues. Between the trimmed V and J ends, which lost 4 bases and 1 base, there was a span of 10 bases. CDR3 nucleotides: TGTGCCAGCAGTGCCCAGACAGTCCAAGAGACCCAGTACTTC. Protein product: CASSAQTVQETQYF.

This clone was recorded once. The V and J genes are TRBV5-1 and TRBJ2-7, with 10 nucleotides matching TRBD2. This CDR3 has 15 amino acids. The J segment lost 6 bases and the V segment lost 4 bases, leaving 10 bases of the junction unmatched. CDR1 and CDR2 from the germline V gene are SGHRS and YFSETQ. CDR3 DNA: TGCGCCAGCAGCGTGACTAGCGGGCGGTCGGCCGAGCAGTACTTC. Its translation: CASSVTSGRSAEQYF.

V and J are TRBV7-2 and TRBJ2-1, with D possibly TRBD2 on 6 matching bases. The CDR3 totals 18 residues. The V end was cut by 1 base, the J end by 0 bases, with 16 bases between. The germline gives CDR1 SGHTA, CDR2 FQGNSA. The CDR3 sequence: CASSLEARGLGSYNEQFF. In DNA form, the CDR3 reads TGTGCCAGCAGCTTAGAGGCGCGGGGCTTAGGCTCCTACAATGAGCAGTTCTTC. The whole variable domain, remainder taken from reference TRBV7-2 and TRBJ2-1, is GAGVSQSPSNKVTEKGKDVELRCDPISGHTALYWYRQSLGQGLEFLIYFQGNSAPDKSGLPSDRFSAERTGGSVSTLTIQRTQQEDSAVYLCASSLEARGLGSYNEQFFGPGTRLTVL.

The chain has TRBV11-2 and TRBJ1-6; no reliable D call. The germline V gene encodes CDR1 SGHAT and CDR2 FQNNGV. V lost 0 bases, J lost 7 bases, and 16 bases lay in between. This CDR3 contains 17 residues. CDR3 nucleotide sequence: TGTGCCAGCAGCTTAGATCTTGTGGAGGAGTTCAATTCACCCCTCCACTTT. Amino acids: CASSLDLVEEFNSPLHF.

This clone was detected only once. This rearrangement joins TRBV29-1 to TRBJ2-5; D assignment may be TRBD1 or TRBD2 (5 bases each). The ends were cut back, 1 base at V and 0 bases at J, with 9 bases in the middle. Germline V CDR1 and CDR2: SQVTM, ANQGSEA. CDR3 size: 14 residues. CDR3 residues: CSVEGREYQETQYF. The CDR3 DNA follows: TGCAGCGTTGAAGGCAGGGAGTACCAAGAGACCCAGTACTTC.

The table lists this clone with a few counts. V and J are TRBV18 and TRBJ1-4; a weak D match, TRBD1 (5 bases). The germline CDR1 and CDR2 sequences are KGHSH and LQKENI. The CDR3 sequence is 16 residues long. V lost 3 bases and J 3 bases, leaving 14 bases between the germline ends. DNA for the CDR3: TGTGCCAGCTCACCCGGAAATGGGGGGTCTAATGAAAAACTGTTTTTT. It translates to CASSPGNGGSNEKLFF.